This T cell receptor beta chain derives from a study of shared clonotypes between healthy human individuals (dated by TCRdb to 2020 to 2021). In terms of the full investigation: The cohort comprised two women and a few men aged 18 to 49 years. To estimate repertoire size and how much clonotype sharing occurs between individuals, the study deeply sequenced the blood TCR repertoires of five healthy adults. Different laboratories and diverse techniques were used to prepare libraries and sequence TCR repertoires, to increase sequencing depth and limit assay-specific biases. Each donor's leukapheresis produced roughly between roughly 0.9 and 8.9 billion PBMCs. Study-level results and caveats: The genetic and exposure-history diversity represented was limited by the small number of donors. Pairwise subsampling indicated that sequencing depth was expected to affect the degree of clonotype sharing among donors. Only blood was sampled, and tissue TCR repertoires likely differ from those in blood.

TCR CDR3 regions were amplified from genomic DNA by multiplex PCR using the deep immunoSEQ assay. For each cell subset, the extracted genomic DNA was distributed evenly across all wells of several immunoSEQ 96-well plates, and each plate served as one replicate. For unsorted PBMC, approximately 0.3 ug of genomic DNA, equivalent to approximately 28,000 T cell genomes, went into each replicate PCR. Genomic DNA from unsorted PBMC was sequenced over ten immunoSEQ deep assay plates. Purified libraries were quantified with a Qubit 3.0 fluorometer, sized on a Bioanalyzer 2100, and re-quantified with the KAPA Library Quantification kit. A separate single-read 150-cycle Illumina NextSeq 550 flow cell was used to sequence each immunoSEQ 96-well plate. The authors' analysis ran thus. Because only junctional sequences without quality scores were contained in the immunoSEQ output, filtering matching that applied to full-length reads could not be performed. Sequences were annotated with PyIR, a Python wrapper for IgBLAST v1.9, and V/J genes and CDR3 were assigned using IMGT germline references. Reads were removed for weak V/J assignments (E-value above 1e-6), missing CDR3, stop codons, out-of-frame junctions, or ambiguous translated residues. V3J clonotypes were defined as sequences sharing the same inferred V gene, J gene, and CDR3 amino acid sequence. Percentage overlap between repertoires was computed as shared unique clonotypes divided by the size of the smaller repertoire. RTK rarefaction, the Chao1 estimator, and Recon v2.1 estimates of unobserved clonotypes were used to assess repertoire richness. TCRdb limited this immuneACCESS table to in-frame rearrangements with V and J called. A share of clones is missing; checked studies link under half to unresolved V genes, and the rest is unexplained. That table supplies the V and J calls and clone size; D and trimming were determined from the DNA. Across this sample there are fewer than 650,000 clones, with 70% to 80% seen only once. The ten top clones hold around 11% of the sample.

About this clone: Its cognate antigen has yet to be identified. The record has no base qualities; no much larger clone is one base away.

The germline V gene encodes CDR1 LNHDA and CDR2 SQIVND (reference sequence). V drops 11 bases and J drops 0 bases, leaving 8 bases in between. Inclusive of the bounding cysteine and phenylalanine, the CDR3 is 12 residues long. The sequence is cut down to CDR3 DNA, 36 bases in frame from base 1. The donors were healthy, HIV-negative adults who had no recently reported acute infections or vaccinations. Every donor was a Caucasian adult residing in Nashville, Tennessee, USA. In the unsorted samples, 70 million to 90 million PBMCs were counted, and genomic DNA was extracted using the QIAamp DNA Blood Mini kit. After blood collection by leukapheresis, PBMCs were isolated using Ficoll-Histopaque density gradient centrifugation and then cryopreserved in the vapor phase of liquid nitrogen.

The chain joins TRBV19 to TRBJ1-5; confidence is insufficient to name the D gene. This clonotype originated in a middle-aged woman in good health. Some clones in this sample may be carry-over from other donors' samples. The source material was PBMCs. The DNA is TGTGCCGCGGCAGATAGCAATCAGCCCCAGCATTTT. It translates as CAAADSNQPQHF.